One and the same sample provided the 31 T cell receptor beta chains below, sequenced in a study of shared clonotypes between healthy human individuals. Here immunoSEQ multiplex PCR was the method, and the copy in TCRdb shows in-frame clones only, minus some. The profile shows some 2,000,000 clones, about 94% of them singletons. The specimen was naive CD4+ T cells sorted from blood. Described subset: CD45RA+ positively selected. Receptors were obtained from a man younger than 30 in good health.

For this clone: Distinct nucleotide sequences in the sample also encode this CDR3. The chain carries TRBV7-9 and TRBJ2-2; 10 positions agree with TRBD1. Germline trimming cut 5 bases from V and 5 bases from J; bases unmatched to any gene: 2. Germline V lookup: CDR1 SEHNR, CDR2 FQNEAQ (reference sequence). This CDR3 region has 14 residues. CDR3 sequence reads: CASSRTGGTGELFF. The CDR3 DNA is TGTGCCAGCAGCCGGACAGGGGGAACCGGGGAGCTGTTTTTT.

In the case of this clone: At the DNA level, this CDR3 is encoded by other sequences in the same sample as well. The J gene is TRBJ2-3, the V gene TRBV5-1; tentative D call: TRBD1 (5 bases). V gave up 2 bases and J gave up 0 bases, with 10 bases separating them. The V gene's germline CDR1 is SGHRS and CDR2 YFSETQ. The length of the CDR3 is 15 residues. The CDR3 reads CASSLPKGSTDTQYF. CDR3 sequence (DNA): TGCGCCAGCAGCTTACCAAAGGGGAGCACAGATACGCAGTATTTT. The entire variable domain, with the rest obtained from reference TRBV5-1 and TRBJ2-3, is as follows: KAGVTQTPRYLIKTRGQQVTLSCSPISGHRSVSWYQQTPGQGLQFLFEYFSETQRNKGNFPGRFSGRQFSNSRSEMNVSTLELGDSALYLCASSLPKGSTDTQYFGPGTRLTVL.

This chain links TRBV19 with TRBJ2-1, with 9 nucleotides matching TRBD1. The V and J ends lost 5 bases and 3 bases, in that order; junction bases with no gene match: 5. The germline V gene encodes CDR1 LNHDA and CDR2 SQIVND (reference sequence). This CDR3 comprises 15 residues. CDR3 in DNA: TGTGCCAGTAGTCGACAGGGGGGAAACTACAATGAGCAGTTCTTC. Translating it yields CASSRQGGNYNEQFF.

Concerning this clone itself: The sample holds other DNA sequences that translate to the same CDR3. The chain carries TRBV10-3 and TRBJ1-4; a possible D gene is TRBD1 (5 bases). Germline-derived CDR1 and CDR2 are ENHRY and SYGVKD. This CDR3 spans 14 amino acids. Trimming took off 0 bases at V and 4 bases at J, with 6 bases between the two ends. The CDR3 loop reads CAISESGGNEKLFF. CDR3 DNA: TGTGCCATCAGTGAGTCTGGGGGTAATGAAAAACTGTTTTTT.

This chain joins TRBV4-3 and TRBJ1-1; 8 bases line up with TRBD1. Looked up from germline, CDR1 is LGHNA and CDR2 is YSLEER. The CDR3 totals 14 residues. With 4 bases clipped from V and 1 base from J, the junction kept 2 bases outside the gene matches. The CDR3 sequence is CASSLDRANTEAFF. The CDR3 region has the DNA TGCGCCAGCAGCCTGGACAGGGCGAACACTGAAGCTTTCTTT.

The rearrangement uses TRBV7-2 and TRBJ2-7, with 14 nucleotides matching TRBD2. Germline loops: CDR1 SGHTA, CDR2 FQGNSA. The CDR3 is made up of 15 amino acids. V dropped 5 bases and J dropped 4; count of bases not matched to a gene: 4. The CDR3 reads CASSPGTSGRYEQYF. For the CDR3, the DNA is TGTGCCAGCAGCCCCGGGACTAGCGGGAGATACGAGCAGTACTTC.

V gene TRBV10-3 combines with J gene TRBJ1-3; D perhaps matches TRBD1 (5 bases). CDR1 and CDR2 from the germline V gene are ENHRY and SYGVKD. V lost 8 bases and J 4 bases, leaving 12 bases between the germline ends. The CDR3 extends over 13 amino acids. The DNA of the CDR3 is TGTGCCATCTACCAGGGCGCCGGAAACACCATATATTTT. Translated, it gives CAIYQGAGNTIYF.

The chain has TRBV6-5 and TRBJ2-7; D uncertain. Per the germline V gene, CDR1 is MNHEY and CDR2 is SVGAGI. The CDR3 is 13 residues long. V was shortened by 1 base and J by 5 bases, with 9 bases between the two germline ends. The CDR3 loop reads CASSYLQEHEQYF. The CDR3 DNA sequence: TGTGCCAGCAGTTACTTGCAGGAGCACGAGCAGTACTTC.

The chain couples TRBV7-6 to TRBJ2-2; D possibly uses TRBD1 or TRBD2 (5 bases each). CDR3 length: 16 residues. Trimming took 3 bases from V and 0 from J, leaving 11 bases between them. CDR1 is SGHVS, CDR2 FNYEAQ, per germline. The CDR3, as DNA: TGTGCCAGCAGCTTCGGGACCAAACCGAACACCGGGGAGCTGTTTTTT. This codes for CASSFGTKPNTGELFF.

The chain couples TRBV19 to TRBJ1-1; 8 nucleotides agree with TRBD1. After removal of 6 bases from V and 4 bases from J, the junction contained 10 bases not matched to a gene. The CDR3 consists of 15 residues. Germline V gene data show CDR1 as LNHDA and CDR2 as SQIVND (reference sequence). The CDR3 coding sequence is TGTGCCAGTAGGACAGGGGACCAGGTTAGCACTGAAGCTTTCTTT. Translation gives CASRTGDQVSTEAFF.

The V and J genes are TRBV5-1 and TRBJ2-5; D gene ambiguous. Germline V gene lookup returns CDR1 SGHRS and CDR2 YFSETQ. This CDR3 has 15 residues. V was cut by 2 bases and J by 3 bases, with 14 bases left in between. CDR3 in amino acids: CASSLVPDREETQYF. In DNA, the CDR3 is TGCGCCAGCAGCTTAGTCCCCGACCGAGAAGAGACCCAGTACTTC.

CDR3 DNA: TGTGCCAGCAACCACAGACACCAAGAGACCCAGTACTTC. Protein product: CASNHRHQETQYF. The chain has TRBV6-5 and TRBJ2-5; D is uncertain. Germline CDR1 reads MNHEY; CDR2 reads SVGAGI. CDR3 size: 13 residues. V lost 7 bases, J lost 0 bases, and 9 bases lay in between.

This chain links TRBV7-3 with TRBJ2-1; 8 nucleotides line up with TRBD2. The germline V gene encodes CDR1 SGHTA and CDR2 FQGTGA. Trimming cost V 2 bases and J 2 bases; bases outside gene matches: 5. The CDR3 contains 16 residues. This CDR3 is CASSLAGGFTYNEQFF. In DNA, the CDR3 is TGTGCCAGCAGCTTAGCGGGGGGCTTCACCTACAATGAGCAGTTCTTC.

The chain combines TRBV6-5 with TRBJ1-5; no clear D. The CDR3 loop spans 13 amino acids. Deletions cut 5 bases from V and 3 bases from J, with 8 bases between. The germline V gene encodes CDR1 MNHEY and CDR2 SVGAGI. The CDR3 region has the DNA TGTGCCAGCAGTAGGGTCTACAATCAGCCCCAGCATTTT. Its protein product is CASSRVYNQPQHF.

The chain uses TRBV11-3 and TRBJ2-1; D ambiguous. This CDR3 has 14 amino acids. V lost 3 bases and J lost 6, with 12 bases in between. Germline values: CDR1 SGHNT, CDR2 YENEEA. For the CDR3, the DNA is TGTGCCAGCAGCTTGGCAGTTTTGTCCAATGAGCAGTTCTTC. This codes for CASSLAVLSNEQFF.

This chain connects TRBV6-6 to TRBJ2-5, with a tentative D call TRBD1 (6 bases). Trimming removed 9 bases at V and 5 bases at J, with 13 bases between. CDR3 length: 12 amino acids. Germline lookup yields CDR1 MNHNY and CDR2 SVGAGI (reference sequence). CDR3 sequence: CASKQGFETQYF. The DNA of the CDR3 is TGTGCCAGTAAACAGGGTTTTGAGACCCAGTACTTC.

CDR3 protein: CASSPREGSSEQYF. The CDR3 region has the DNA TGTGCCAGCAGCCCGCGGGAAGGGTCATCCGAGCAGTACTTC. The V and J genes are TRBV7-8 and TRBJ2-7, with TRBD2 as a possible D gene (6 bases). This CDR3 is 14 amino acids long. Germline CDR1 reads SGHVS; CDR2 reads FQNEAQ. V was trimmed by 5 bases and J by 6 bases, leaving 17 bases between them.

The table lists this clone with a count of one. The chain has TRBV7-9 and TRBJ2-1; D ambiguous. The V gene lost 2 bases and the J gene lost 8 bases, with 10 bases spanning the gap. Germline CDR1 SEHNR, CDR2 FQNEAQ (reference sequence). The CDR3 contains 13 residues. The CDR3 spells CASSLMGFHEQFF. In DNA form, the CDR3 reads TGTGCCAGCAGCTTAATGGGGTTCCATGAGCAGTTCTTC.

This clone was seen a handful of times. CDR3 DNA: TGCGCCAGCAGCCCCCTCACAGGGAGCAATCAGCCCCAGCATTTT. This sequence encodes CASSPLTGSNQPQHF. The chain uses TRBV4-1 and TRBJ1-5, with D perhaps TRBD1 (6 bases). Trimming left V 4 bases short and J 1 base short, with 11 bases between. The CDR3 extends over 15 amino acids. Germline V gene data show CDR1 as MGHRA and CDR2 as YSYEKL.

The V and J genes are TRBV6-5 and TRBJ1-4, with 9 bases that match TRBD1. The ends lost 6 bases at V and 10 bases at J; junction bases unmatched: 9. This CDR3 is 14 amino acids long. Germline assignment: CDR1 MNHEY and CDR2 SVGAGI. CDR3 in DNA: TGTGCCAGCAGCGAACAGGGGGCCTCGGGAAAACTGTTTTTT. Its translation is CASSEQGASGKLFF.

This chain uses TRBV5-1 with TRBJ1-1, with D tentatively TRBD1 (6 bases). In germline, CDR1 is SGHRS, CDR2 YFSETQ. The CDR3 loop spans 14 amino acids. Trimming took off 0 bases at V and 7 bases at J, with 13 bases between the two ends. The CDR3 DNA is TGCGCCAGCAGCTTGGACAGGGCTATTGATGAAGCTTTCTTT. It yields the protein CASSLDRAIDEAFF.

The chain combines TRBV11-2 with TRBJ1-3; D remains unclear. The CDR3 spans 14 residues. V was pared by 7 bases and J by 1 base, with 11 bases between. The germline gives CDR1 SGHAT, CDR2 FQNNGV. CDR3 amino acids: CASTDWRSGNTIYF. In DNA, the CDR3 is TGTGCCAGCACCGACTGGAGGTCTGGAAACACCATATATTTT.

V usage is TRBV7-3 and J usage is TRBJ1-4; 7 nucleotides match TRBD1. The J segment lost 7 bases and the V segment lost 7 bases, leaving 9 bases of the junction unmatched. Germline-derived CDR1 and CDR2 are SGHTA and FQGTGA. This CDR3 has 14 residues. The CDR3 nucleotides are TGTGCCAGCACTTCGACAGGGACGATTGAAAAACTGTTTTTT. This codes for CASTSTGTIEKLFF.

The CDR3 DNA reads as TGCGCCAGCAGCCAAAAGCTGGCGGAAATCGGTACTGGGGCCAACGTCCTGACTTTC. Its protein product is CASSQKLAEIGTGANVLTF. The chain uses TRBV4-1 and TRBJ2-6; D is undetermined. Trimming took off 2 bases at V and 2 bases at J, with 19 bases between the two ends. CDR3 length: 19 residues. From germline, CDR1 is MGHRA and CDR2 YSYEKL.

This chain connects TRBV25-1 to TRBJ1-1; D is unclear. The CDR3 loop spans 14 amino acids. V was clipped by 1 base and J by 4 bases, with 10 bases between them. Looked up from germline, CDR1 is MGHDK and CDR2 is SYGVNS. The CDR3 sequence: CASSESTGRTEAFF. CDR3 DNA sequence: TGTGCCAGCAGTGAATCGACCGGACGCACTGAAGCTTTCTTT.

V gene TRBV4-2 combines with J gene TRBJ2-7; tentatively, D is TRBD2 (6 bases). The V end was cut by 1 base, the J end by 0 bases, with 10 bases between. Germline V CDR1 and CDR2: LGHNA, YNFKEQ. The CDR3 extends over 15 amino acids. CDR3 coding DNA: TGTGCCAGCAGCCAAGGGATTAGCGGCTCCTACGAGCAGTACTTC. As protein: CASSQGISGSYEQYF.

The CDR3 region is CAIGAFSGNTIYF. DNA for the CDR3: TGTGCCATCGGAGCCTTCTCTGGAAACACCATATATTTT. The rearrangement joins TRBV10-3 to TRBJ1-3; D not resolved. The V gene's germline CDR1 is ENHRY and CDR2 SYGVKD. The CDR3 consists of 13 residues. The V end lost 8 bases, the J end lost 0 bases, and 8 bases lay between the germline ends.

The V call is TRBV7-2, the J call TRBJ1-5; D is unresolved. Germline CDR1 and CDR2: SGHTA and FQGNSA. The CDR3 spans 15 residues. Trimming removed 4 bases from V and 4 bases from J, with 14 bases in between. CDR3 DNA: TGTGCCAGCAGCTCGCGACCCGACCTTAATCAGCCCCAGCATTTT. Translating gives CASSSRPDLNQPQHF.

The chain carries TRBV4-1 and TRBJ1-4, with 11 bases lining up with TRBD1. Looked up from germline, CDR1 is MGHRA and CDR2 is YSYEKL. J gave up 6 bases and V 4 bases, and 4 bases lay outside the gene matches. The CDR3 has 15 residues. Here the CDR3 reads CASSPGQGAYEKLFF. In DNA form, the CDR3 reads TGCGCCAGCAGCCCCGGACAGGGGGCGTATGAAAAACTGTTTTTT.

This clone was counted a single time. The chain is built from TRBV19 and TRBJ2-2; TRBD1 matches at 11 bases. Germline trimming cut 5 bases from V and 10 bases from J; bases unmatched to any gene: 9. This CDR3 is built from 15 residues. CDR1 is LNHDA, CDR2 SQIVND, per germline (reference sequence). The CDR3 sequence is CASSPSDRGRVELFF. The DNA for the CDR3 is TGTGCCAGTAGTCCGTCGGACAGGGGGCGAGTGGAGCTGTTTTTT.

This chain connects TRBV30 to TRBJ1-3; D might be TRBD1 (5 bases). Trimming took off 3 bases at V and 2 bases at J, with 14 bases between the two ends. Germline CDR1 is GTSNPN and CDR2 is SVGIG (reference sequence). The CDR3 spans 15 residues. In nucleotides, the CDR3 is TGTGCCTGGAGCGCCCGGGGAGGGGCTGGAAACACCATATATTTT. Translating it yields CAWSARGGAGNTIYF.